These 11 T cell receptor beta chains came from one sample sequenced in a study of OX40 agonist ivuxolimab in advanced cancers. Measured with immunoSEQ multiplex PCR; TCRdb has only the in-frame clones, and not every one. The sample carries some 59,000 clones, around 80% recorded once. The source material was CD4+ or CD8+ T cells sorted from blood, sampled in a trial of the OX40 agonist ivuxolimab. The receptors shown here come from an adult with an advanced solid tumor such as melanoma, head and neck, liver or kidney cancer.

The rearrangement uses TRBV7-3 and TRBJ1-1; D is unresolved. The CDR3 contains 16 residues. Deletions cut 1 base from V and 1 base from J, with 13 bases between. CDR1 and CDR2 from the germline V gene are SGHTA and FQGTGA. The CDR3 DNA reads as TGTGCCAGCAGCTTAAAAGAAAAGCAGTCGAACACTGAAGCTTTCTTT. It is translated as CASSLKEKQSNTEAFF.

The chain links TRBV29-1 to TRBJ2-3; TRBD2 matches at 8 bases. The germline V gene encodes CDR1 SQVTM and CDR2 ANQGSEA. V gave up 4 bases and J gave up 4 bases; unmatched junction bases: 10. This CDR3 has 15 residues. CDR3 nucleotide sequence: TGCAGCGTTGTACGAAGCGGGGGCCATCCAGATACGCAGTATTTT. It encodes CSVVRSGGHPDTQYF.

The chain carries TRBV15 and TRBJ2-1, with D possibly matching TRBD2 (5 bases). The CDR3 extends over 16 amino acids. Germline V gene lookup returns CDR1 LNHNV and CDR2 YYDKDF (reference sequence). V was pared by 2 bases and J by 0 bases, with 11 bases between. The CDR3 nucleotides read TGTGCCACCAGCAGATTAGAGCGGAGCTCCTACAATGAGCAGTTCTTC. Translation gives CATSRLERSSYNEQFF.

The V and J genes are TRBV5-1 and TRBJ2-5, with 7 bases lining up with TRBD2. The CDR3 covers 16 residues. Trimming took 0 bases from V and 1 from J; bases not matched to a gene: 6. CDR1 and CDR2 from the germline V gene are SGHRS and YFSETQ. For the CDR3, the DNA is TGCGCCAGCAGCTTGGCCGGGGGGACGGTCCAAGAGACCCAGTACTTC. This codes for CASSLAGGTVQETQYF.

The V and J genes are TRBV7-3 and TRBJ2-3; the D gene is possibly TRBD2 (5 bases). V was clipped by 3 bases and J by 2 bases, with 6 bases between them. CDR1 is SGHTA and CDR2 is FQGTGA in the germline V gene. The CDR3 consists of 13 residues. In DNA form, the CDR3 reads TGTGCCAGCAGCTTTGGACTCACAGATACGCAGTATTTT. Residues: CASSFGLTDTQYF.

This chain joins TRBV2 and TRBJ1-6, with 8 nucleotides matching TRBD1. The length of the CDR3 is 13 residues. The germline V gene has CDR1 SNHLY and CDR2 FYNNEI. Germline trimming cut 10 bases from V and 6 bases from J; bases unmatched to any gene: 5. The CDR3 loop is CATGQGINSPLHF. For the CDR3, the DNA is TGTGCCACCGGACAGGGAATTAATTCACCCCTCCACTTT.

The CDR3 sequence: CASSGPGQGPGNSPLHF. The DNA for the CDR3 is TGTGCCAGCAGTGGTCCGGGACAGGGGCCGGGGAATTCACCCCTCCACTTT. The genes are TRBV6-1 and TRBJ1-6; 10 bases fit TRBD1. Germline V gives CDR1 MNHNS, CDR2 SASEGT. J was trimmed by 7 bases and V by 4 bases; bases with no gene match: 10. The CDR3 is 17 residues long.

This chain links TRBV5-5 with TRBJ2-7, with D perhaps given as TRBD1 or TRBD2 (5 bases each). Germline values: CDR1 SGHKS, CDR2 YYEKEE (reference sequence). The V end lost 3 bases, the J end lost 3 bases, and 13 bases lay between the germline ends. The CDR3 runs 14 residues. The CDR3 DNA is TGTGCCAGCAGCTGGGACGCAGCGAACTACGAGCAGTACTTC. Its protein product is CASSWDAANYEQYF.

To note about this clone: Other DNA sequences in this sample translate to the same CDR3. V is TRBV6-5 and J is TRBJ2-7, with 8 bases matching TRBD1. Germline lookup yields CDR1 MNHEY and CDR2 SVGAGI. CDR3 length: 14 residues. V shed 6 bases, J shed 2 bases, and the junction held 6 bases outside the gene matches. CDR3 loop: CASRPGQGTYEQYF. The CDR3 nucleotides read TGTGCCAGCAGGCCCGGACAGGGCACCTACGAGCAGTACTTC.

The chain's CDR3 is CASQGGNEQFF. In nucleotides, the CDR3 is TGTGCCAGCCAGGGAGGTAATGAGCAGTTCTTC. The rearrangement uses TRBV6-6 and TRBJ2-1; possible D gene TRBD2, 6 bases. V lost 8 bases, J lost 7 bases, and 9 bases lay in between. The CDR3 runs 11 residues. Looked up from germline, CDR1 is MNHNY and CDR2 is SVGAGI (reference sequence).

The V call is TRBV19, the J call TRBJ1-2; D uncertain. Germline CDR1 is LNHDA and CDR2 is SQIVND (reference sequence). V lost 6 bases, J lost 2 bases, and 7 bases lay in between. CDR3 length equals 12 residues. CDR3 sequence (DNA): TGTGCCAGTAGCCGGCTCAACTATGGCTACACCTTC. Translating it yields CASSRLNYGYTF.